This paragraph reports one T cell receptor beta chain. The CDR3 runs to 14 residues. Germline V gene lookup returns CDR1 LGHNA and CDR2 YSLEER. V lost 0 bases to trimming and J lost 6 bases; unmatched junction nucleotides: 2. This sample is part of a study of blood T cells in healthy people across ages. PCR was performed a second time for about 6 to 11 cycles using a sample-barcoded 5' primer and a J-beta primer mix. One entry per CDR3 protein results from TCRdb running MiXCR on the 5' RACE reads. The table shows 890,000 or so distinct CDR3 sequences, with approximately 67% occurring only once. The J gene is TRBJ2-1, the V gene TRBV4-3; 7 nucleotides line up with TRBD2. Specimen: blood. This TCR was sampled from a young man in good health. In nucleotides, the CDR3 is TGCGCCAGCAGCCAAGATCGGACTAGCAATGAGCAGTTCTTC. This translates into CASSQDRTSNEQFF.